These 25 T cell receptor beta chains originate from one sample sequenced in a study of sequential checkpoint blockade in melanoma. Indicated treatment: randomized to nivolumab then ipilimumab (arm A) or the reverse (arm B). Using immunoSEQ multiplex PCR, the repertoire was profiled, and TCRdb retains in-frame clones only, with some absent. The sample holds more than 15,000 clones, approximately 70% seen once. Sample: CD8+ T cells sorted from blood (inferred from file names), taken from a patient given nivolumab and ipilimumab in sequence. The receptor source for this set is a human donor with melanoma.

The chain carries TRBV9 and TRBJ2-7, with 9 bases lining up with TRBD1. The CDR3 spans 13 residues. Germline CDR1 reads SGDLS; CDR2 reads YYNGEE. The V and J ends lost 7 bases and 1 base, in that order; junction bases with no gene match: 3. In DNA form, the CDR3 reads TGTGCCAGCGGACAGGGGTTTTCCTACGAGCAGTACTTC. It encodes CASGQGFSYEQYF. Full variable domain (missing parts from reference TRBV9 and TRBJ2-7): DSGVTQTPKHLITATGQRVTLRCSPRSGDLSVYWYQQSLDQGLQFLIQYYNGEERAKGNILERFSAQQFPDLHSELNLSSLELGDSALYFCASGQGFSYEQYFGPGTRLTVT.

This chain uses TRBV27 with TRBJ2-1, with a weak D call TRBD2 (6 bases). Germline V gene lookup returns CDR1 MNHEY and CDR2 SMNVEV (reference sequence). This CDR3 contains 11 residues. The V end lost 10 bases, the J end lost 9 bases, and 13 bases lay between the germline ends. The CDR3: CATFTSTEQFF. The CDR3 bases are TGTGCCACCTTTACTAGCACTGAGCAGTTCTTC.

The V call is TRBV19, the J call TRBJ2-7; 8 bases are shared with TRBD1. The junction had 0 bases not matched to a gene; V was cut back by 8 bases and J by 3 bases. The V gene's germline CDR1 is LNHDA and CDR2 SQIVND (reference sequence). The length of the CDR3 is 11 residues. For the CDR3, the DNA is TGTGCCAGTGGACAGGGCTACGAGCAGTACTTC. Residues: CASGQGYEQYF.

The V call is TRBV9, the J call TRBJ1-2, with D maybe TRBD1 (5 bases). Looked up from germline, CDR1 is SGDLS and CDR2 is YYNGEE. V shed 2 bases and J shed 8 bases, with 22 bases lying between them. The CDR3 is made up of 16 amino acids. The CDR3 is CASSVTVGRVEEGYTF. CDR3 coding DNA: TGTGCCAGCAGCGTGACGGTGGGCAGGGTGGAAGAAGGCTACACCTTC.

V is TRBV2 and J is TRBJ2-1; D possibly corresponds to TRBD1 (6 bases). V lost 7 bases to trimming and J lost 4 bases, with 11 bases between them. CDR1 and CDR2 from the germline V gene are SNHLY and FYNNEI. The CDR3 spans 13 residues. The CDR3 nucleotides are TGTGCCAGCAACGGACAGACTTACAATGAGCAGTTCTTC. This translates into CASNGQTYNEQFF.

V is TRBV9 and J is TRBJ2-7, with 9 bases lining up with TRBD1. Germline V gene sequence: CDR1 SGDLS, CDR2 YYNGEE. The CDR3 consists of 15 residues. Germline trimming cut 0 bases from V and 3 bases from J; bases unmatched to any gene: 4. The CDR3 reads CASSVGGTGNYEQYF. In nucleotides, the CDR3 is TGTGCCAGCAGCGTAGGAGGGACAGGGAACTACGAGCAGTACTTC.

The chain couples TRBV4-3 to TRBJ2-1, with 9 bases matching TRBD2. V shed 3 bases and J 5 bases; nucleotides not matched to a gene: 2. Germline V gives CDR1 LGHNA, CDR2 YSLEER. This CDR3 region has 14 residues. The CDR3 sequence: CASSHVAGDNEQFF. CDR3 in DNA: TGCGCCAGCAGCCATGTAGCGGGGGACAATGAGCAGTTCTTC.

V usage is TRBV19 and J usage is TRBJ1-4; 8 bases match TRBD1. The germline gives CDR1 LNHDA, CDR2 SQIVND (reference sequence). The CDR3 runs 17 residues. The V gene end was trimmed by 8 bases and the J gene end by 8 bases; junction bases not matched to a gene: 19. The CDR3 DNA reads as TGTGCCAGTTCTGATCCTTCAGGGGGCATTGGGGACGAAAAACTGTTTTTT. It translates to CASSDPSGGIGDEKLFF.

This clone was recorded once. The CDR3 spells CASSPSSSGYEQYF. The CDR3 DNA sequence: TGTGCCAGCAGTCCTTCGTCTAGCGGCTACGAGCAGTACTTC. The rearrangement links TRBV27 to TRBJ2-7, with TRBD2 matching over 7 bases. CDR3 length equals 14 residues. J gave up 3 bases and V 5 bases, and 7 bases lay outside the gene matches. Per germline, CDR1 MNHEY and CDR2 SMNVEV (reference sequence).

This sequence joins TRBV9 and TRBJ2-2; 7 positions match TRBD2. The CDR3 is 15 amino acids. The trim removed 4 bases at V and 1 base at J, leaving 4 bases unmatched. Germline assignment: CDR1 SGDLS and CDR2 YYNGEE. CDR3 in amino acids: CASSPWGGNTGELFF. CDR3 nucleotide sequence: TGTGCCAGCAGCCCCTGGGGGGGGAACACCGGGGAGCTGTTTTTT.

V and J are TRBV19 and TRBJ2-1; D uncertain. The CDR3 has 12 amino acids. Trimming stripped 5 bases from V and 1 base from J, with 3 bases between. Germline CDR1 reads LNHDA; CDR2 reads SQIVND (reference sequence). CDR3 residues: CASSPSYNEQFF. Here the CDR3 DNA reads TGTGCCAGTAGTCCTTCCTACAATGAGCAGTTCTTC.

CDR3 amino acids: CASSFGGSGSYEQYF. The CDR3 region has the DNA TGTGCCAGCAGTTTCGGGGGGTCAGGCTCCTACGAGCAGTACTTC. The chain couples TRBV27 to TRBJ2-7; 7 positions match TRBD2. CDR1 is MNHEY, CDR2 SMNVEV, per germline (reference sequence). J was trimmed by 0 bases and V by 3 bases; bases with no gene match: 5. The CDR3 length is 15 residues.

The chain joins TRBV7-9 to TRBJ2-3; D uncertain. Germline values: CDR1 SEHNR, CDR2 FQNEAQ (reference sequence). CDR3 length: 13 residues. V was cut by 4 bases and J by 1 base, with 6 bases left in between. In DNA form, the CDR3 reads TGTGCCAGCAGCTCCCTTGGCACAGATACGCAGTATTTT. It codes for CASSSLGTDTQYF.

The chain joins TRBV2 to TRBJ1-3; TRBD1 aligns across 9 bases. Germline V lookup: CDR1 SNHLY, CDR2 FYNNEI. The CDR3 totals 18 residues. V was pared by 6 bases and J by 0 bases, with 12 bases of the junction left unmatched. The CDR3 DNA is TGTGCCAGCAGGGGGAAAGGGGACAGGGACTACTCTGGAAACACCATATATTTT. It codes for CASRGKGDRDYSGNTIYF.

In its sample, this clone ranks as medium-sized. V is TRBV18 and J is TRBJ2-7; 8 nucleotides match TRBD1. V shed 3 bases and J 3 bases; nucleotides not matched to a gene: 7. Per the germline V gene, CDR1 is KGHSH and CDR2 is LQKENI. CDR3 length: 15 amino acids. In nucleotides, the CDR3 is TGTGCCAGCTCACCGGACAGGGCAAATAACTACGAGCAGTACTTC. Translating it yields CASSPDRANNYEQYF. The full variable domain, its missing parts supplied by reference TRBV18 and TRBJ2-7, is NAGVMQNPRHLVRRRGQEARLRCSPMKGHSHVYWYRQLPEEGLKFMVYLQKENIIDESGMPKERFSAEFPKEGPSILRIQQVVRGDSAAYFCASSPDRANNYEQYFGPGTRLTVT.

The chain combines TRBV7-6 with TRBJ2-7; 7 nucleotides line up with TRBD1. J lost 4 bases, V lost 1 base, and 1 base had no gene match. Germline values: CDR1 SGHVS, CDR2 FNYEAQ. This CDR3 has 13 amino acids. CDR3 region: CASSLGGQYEQYF. The CDR3 DNA sequence: TGTGCCAGCAGCTTAGGGGGACAGTACGAGCAGTACTTC.

This rearrangement joins TRBV7-8 to TRBJ1-1; D is unclear. The germline V gene encodes CDR1 SGHVS and CDR2 FQNEAQ. This CDR3 spans 14 amino acids. V shed 3 bases and J shed 1 base, with 9 bases lying between them. CDR3 coding DNA: TGTGCCAGCAGCTTGAGCGTGGGGAACACTGAAGCTTTCTTT. It is translated as CASSLSVGNTEAFF.

The chain couples TRBV5-6 to TRBJ2-1, with 8 bases lining up with TRBD1. The CDR3 runs to 16 residues. V shed 3 bases and J 1 base; nucleotides not matched to a gene: 6. Germline CDR1 is SGHDT and CDR2 is YYEEEE. The CDR3 nucleotides are TGTGCCAGCAGCTCCAAGACAGGGGAATCCTACAATGAGCAGTTCTTC. This gives the protein CASSSKTGESYNEQFF.

The chain has TRBV5-5 and TRBJ2-5, with D tentatively TRBD1 (6 bases). CDR3 length: 17 residues. Per the germline V gene, CDR1 is SGHKS and CDR2 is YYEKEE (reference sequence). Deletions cut 1 base from V and 3 bases from J, with 19 bases between. The CDR3 region has the DNA TGTGCCAGCAGCTTGCAAACTCATGGGGGCGGCGAAGAGACCCAGTACTTC. Encoded protein: CASSLQTHGGGEETQYF.

The V gene is TRBV5-6, the J gene TRBJ1-2; D not resolved. The CDR3 loop spans 13 amino acids. Germline assignment: CDR1 SGHDT and CDR2 YYEEEE. V was shortened by 3 bases and J by 5 bases, with 11 bases between the two germline ends. The CDR3 loop reads CASSSDIQYGYTF. Written as DNA, the CDR3 is TGTGCCAGCAGCTCCGACATACAGTATGGCTACACCTTC. Using reference TRBV5-6 and TRBJ1-2 for the parts outside the CDR3, the full variable domain is DAGVTQSPTHLIKTRGQQVTLRCSPKSGHDTVSWYQQALGQGPQFIFQYYEEEERQRGNFPDRFSGHQFPNYSSELNVNALLLGDSALYLCASSSDIQYGYTFGSGTRLTVV.

The chain joins TRBV6-5 to TRBJ1-5; possible D gene TRBD1, 5 bases. Germline assignment: CDR1 MNHEY and CDR2 SVGAGI. V lost 2 bases to trimming and J lost 6 bases, with 11 bases between them. CDR3 length: 14 residues. The CDR3 coding sequence is TGTGCCAGCAGTTACGGGCAGGGTATTCAGCCCCAGCATTTT. Its translation is CASSYGQGIQPQHF.

The chain couples TRBV2 to TRBJ2-7, with 7 bases lining up with TRBD2. Germline assignment: CDR1 SNHLY and CDR2 FYNNEI. Trimming at V came to 9 bases and at J to 2 bases, leaving 4 bases not matched to a gene. The CDR3 spans 12 residues. This CDR3 reads CARAGDTYEQYF. The CDR3 bases are TGTGCCAGGGCGGGAGACACCTACGAGCAGTACTTC.

The rearrangement links TRBV4-3 to TRBJ2-7; TRBD2 matches 8 bases. The CDR3 runs 15 residues. Losses at the gene ends were 0 bases for V and 0 bases for J; bases not matched to a gene: 1. The germline V gene encodes CDR1 LGHNA and CDR2 YSLEER. CDR3 in DNA: TGCGCCAGCAGCCAAGACGGGGGGGGCTCCTACGAGCAGTACTTC. Its protein is CASSQDGGGSYEQYF.

The chain couples TRBV4-3 to TRBJ2-3, with 9 nucleotides matching TRBD2. The CDR3 length is 15 residues. The germline gives CDR1 LGHNA, CDR2 YSLEER. Trimming at V came to 3 bases and at J to 1 base, leaving 2 bases not matched to a gene. The CDR3 bases are TGCGCCAGCAGCCAGGGACTAGCAGGCACAGATACGCAGTATTTT. Protein: CASSQGLAGTDTQYF.

Here the CDR3 reads CASSTGQFNNEQFF. The CDR3 DNA follows: TGTGCCAGCAGCACAGGACAGTTTAACAATGAGCAGTTCTTC. This chain links TRBV9 with TRBJ2-1; possible D gene TRBD1, 6 bases. The CDR3 totals 14 residues. V dropped 4 bases and J dropped 5 bases, with 13 bases sitting between them. Germline-derived CDR1 and CDR2 are SGDLS and YYNGEE. Filled out from reference TRBV9 and TRBJ2-1, the complete variable domain reads DSGVTQTPKHLITATGQRVTLRCSPRSGDLSVYWYQQSLDQGLQFLIQYYNGEERAKGNILERFSAQQFPDLHSELNLSSLELGDSALYFCASSTGQFNNEQFFGPGTRLTVL.